This T cell receptor (beta chain) was obtained from a study of shared clonotypes between healthy human individuals. Findings and caveats of the study: Estimated clonotype richness was generally higher in naive than memory subsets.

V trimming: 5 bases; J trimming: 0 bases; junction bases outside the gene matches: 7. Germline CDR1 and CDR2: SGHVS and FQNEAQ. This CDR3 spans 16 amino acids. Selected positively for CCR7 and CD45RO-negative, naive CD8 cells excluded terminally differentiated effector memory CD45RA+ cells. As concerns this clone: Its specificity is unknown.

TCRdb's copy holds only in-frame clones and misses some; the assay was immunoSEQ multiplex PCR. The sample includes about 2 million clones, over 85% seen only once; the top ten take 0.85% to 1.2%. The chain carries TRBV7-8 and TRBJ2-7; 10 bases fit TRBD1. The sequence derives from a man younger than 30 in good health. The specimen was naive CD8+ T cells sorted from blood. CDR3 DNA sequence: TGTGCCAGCAGCCAAGGGGACAGGGGCACCTCCTACGAGCAGTACTTC. It translates to CASSQGDRGTSYEQYF.